One and the same sample provided the 7 T cell receptor beta chains below, sequenced in a study of blood T cell repertoires in COVID-19. Measured with immunoSEQ multiplex PCR; TCRdb has only the in-frame clones, and not every one. The table includes about 170,000 clones, more than 65% detected once. The sequenced material came from PBMCs or T cells enriched from blood (not recorded which). The receptors shown here come from a man in his fifties or sixties who had recovered from COVID-19.

The rearrangement links TRBV3-1 (or the pseudogene TRBV3-2) to TRBJ1-1; D may be TRBD1 (6 bases). V shed 1 base and J shed 4 bases, with 25 bases lying between them. This CDR3 is 19 amino acids long. Germline CDR1 is LGHDT and CDR2 is YNNKEL (reference sequence). DNA of the CDR3: TGTGCCAGCAGCCAAGCACGAAGCACAGGGAGAGGGGGTACCACTGAAGCTTTCTTT. This translates into CASSQARSTGRGGTTEAFF.

V usage is TRBV27 and J usage is TRBJ1-2, with a tentative D call TRBD1 (6 bases). The CDR3 totals 14 residues. CDR1 and CDR2 (germline): MNHEY, SMNVEV (reference sequence). V was pared by 2 bases and J by 3 bases, with 10 bases between. In DNA, the CDR3 is TGTGCCAGCAGTTTAAGGGGGTGGGACTATGGCTACACCTTC. Amino acid sequence: CASSLRGWDYGYTF.

V gene TRBV19 combines with J gene TRBJ1-2; D uncertain. Germline CDR1 is LNHDA and CDR2 is SQIVND (reference sequence). The V gene lost 3 bases and the J gene lost 4 bases, with 12 bases spanning the gap. This CDR3 comprises 14 residues. CDR3 coding DNA: TGTGCCAGTAGTATCGGCACCCGGGGCTATGGCTACACCTTC. It yields the protein CASSIGTRGYGYTF.

The genes are TRBV7-6 and TRBJ2-2, with D perhaps matching TRBD1 (6 bases). Trimming cost V 3 bases and J 5 bases, with 13 bases left between them. Germline V gene data show CDR1 as SGHVS and CDR2 as FNYEAQ. The length of the CDR3 is 15 residues. The CDR3 nucleotides read TGTGCCAGCAGCTTCCGGACAGAAGGGACCGGGGAGCTGTTTTTT. Amino acids: CASSFRTEGTGELFF.

This chain connects TRBV6-1 to TRBJ2-7, with no clear D. Per germline, CDR1 MNHNS and CDR2 SASEGT. The ends were cut back, 1 base at V and 2 bases at J, with 9 bases in the middle. The CDR3 sequence is 14 residues long. CDR3 DNA: TGTGCCAGCAGTGAAGACAGAGCTCCCTACGAGCAGTACTTC. This sequence encodes CASSEDRAPYEQYF.

This rearrangement joins TRBV20-1 to TRBJ2-7; TRBD2 is a possible D gene (6 bases). CDR1 DFQATT and CDR2 SNEGSKA come from the germline V gene (reference sequence). Trimming pared 3 bases from V and 2 bases from J, leaving 11 bases between. The CDR3 spans 13 residues. The chain's CDR3 is CSASELAAYEQYF. In nucleotides, the CDR3 is TGCAGTGCTAGTGAACTAGCAGCCTACGAGCAGTACTTC.

CDR3 nucleotides: TGTGCCAGCAGCCCGAACCAGGGGGAACCCCTCCACTTT. It translates to CASSPNQGEPLHF. This chain links TRBV7-9 with TRBJ1-6, with 7 bases aligning to TRBD1. V lost 5 bases, J lost 12 bases, and 7 bases stayed unmatched. Germline-derived CDR1 and CDR2 are SEHNR and FQNEAQ (reference sequence). The CDR3 sequence is 13 residues long.